This T cell receptor beta chain was documented in a study of shared clonotypes between healthy human individuals. Overall study findings and caveats: With several donors compared, 5% to 5.5% of naive CD4 clonotypes were shared.

With regard to this clone: Its antigen is still unknown.

TCRdb's table, derived via immunoSEQ multiplex PCR, lists solely in-frame clones and lacks some. The sample includes about 2,100,000 clones, about 92% seen only once; the top ten take around 1.7%. The V and J ends lost 6 bases and 5 bases, in that order; junction bases with no gene match: 7. The CDR3 has 14 residues. CDR1 is SNHLY, CDR2 FYNNEI, per germline. Terminally differentiated effector memory CD45RA+ cells were excluded from the naive CD8 cells, which were CD45RO-negative and positively selected for CCR7. The clonotype comes from a young man in good health. Some clones in this sample may be carry-over from other donors' samples. The sequenced sample consisted of naive CD8+ T cells from PBMCs. V is TRBV2 and J is TRBJ2-5; 9 positions agree with TRBD2. CDR3 sequence reads: CASRLAGEGETQYF. CDR3 bases: TGTGCCAGCAGGTTAGCGGGAGAGGGGGAGACCCAGTACTTC. Combining the CDR3 with reference TRBV2 and TRBJ2-5 gives the whole variable domain EPEVTQTPSHQVTQMGQEVILRCVPISNHLYFYWYRQILGQKVEFLVSFYNNEISEKSEIFDDQFSVERPDGSNFTLKIRSTKLEDSAMYFCASRLAGEGETQYFGPGTRLLVL.